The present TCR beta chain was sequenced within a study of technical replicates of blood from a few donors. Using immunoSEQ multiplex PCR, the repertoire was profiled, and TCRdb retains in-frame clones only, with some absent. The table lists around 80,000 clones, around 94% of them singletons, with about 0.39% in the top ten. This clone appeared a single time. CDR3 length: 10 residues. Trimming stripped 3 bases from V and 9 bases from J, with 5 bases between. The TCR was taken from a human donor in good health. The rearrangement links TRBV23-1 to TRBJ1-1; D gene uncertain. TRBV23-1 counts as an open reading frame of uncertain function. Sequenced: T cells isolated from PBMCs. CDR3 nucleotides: TGCGCCAGCAGTCATCCTAAAGCTTTCTTT. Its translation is CASSHPKAFF.